The 12 T cell receptor beta chains in this list originate from one sample, sequenced in a study of preoperative IRX-2 immunotherapy in early breast cancer. Treatment reported: preoperative locoregional IRX-2 cytokine immunotherapy. The assay was immunoSEQ multiplex PCR, and TCRdb's table has in-frame clones only and misses some. Among over 5,500 clones listed, about 69% were seen once. The input for sequencing was tumor tissue, taken before IRX-2 immunotherapy. Every receptor here comes from a human donor with breast cancer.

The CDR3 DNA sequence: TGCGCCAGCAGCCCGGGAGACAGGGGGCTCGGCACTGAAGCTTTCTTT. Protein product: CASSPGDRGLGTEAFF. The chain carries TRBV5-1 and TRBJ1-1; 10 bases match TRBD1. J was trimmed by 4 bases and V by 4 bases; bases with no gene match: 10. The germline gives CDR1 SGHRS, CDR2 YFSETQ. The CDR3 covers 16 residues.

This clone was counted only a few times. Different DNA sequences within this sample yield the same CDR3. This chain connects TRBV19 to TRBJ1-1; D ambiguous. V was pared by 6 bases and J by 5 bases, with 7 bases between. There are 11 residues in the CDR3. The germline V gene has CDR1 LNHDA and CDR2 SQIVND (reference sequence). CDR3 nucleotide sequence: TGTGCCAGTAGAGGAGAGACTGAAGCTTTCTTT. Amino acids: CASRGETEAFF.

CDR3 amino acids: CASSLEPANYGYTF. The DNA for the CDR3 is TGTGCCAGCAGTTTGGAACCAGCTAACTATGGCTACACCTTC. The chain employs TRBV28 and TRBJ1-2; D not resolved. The CDR3 runs 14 residues. Per germline, CDR1 MDHEN and CDR2 SYDVKM. Trimming took off 3 bases at V and 0 bases at J, with 8 bases between the two ends.

The rearrangement links TRBV5-1 to TRBJ2-1; 8 positions match TRBD2. The V gene's germline CDR1 is SGHRS and CDR2 YFSETQ. The CDR3 covers 16 residues. Trimming at V came to 0 bases and at J to 1 base, leaving 3 bases not matched to a gene. Here the CDR3 DNA reads TGCGCCAGCAGCTTGGGACTAGCGTCTTCCTACAATGAGCAGTTCTTC. Encoded protein: CASSLGLASSYNEQFF.

CDR3 region: CASSYRPSGANVLTF. CDR3 nucleotide sequence: TGTGCCAGCAGTTACAGGCCCTCTGGGGCCAACGTCCTGACTTTC. V usage is TRBV6-8 and J usage is TRBJ2-6; D remains ambiguous. From germline, CDR1 is MNHGY and CDR2 SAAAGT. There are 15 residues in the CDR3. V was shortened by 2 bases and J by 0 bases, with 5 bases between the two germline ends.

The chain uses TRBV6-8 and TRBJ1-5, with a weak D call TRBD1 (5 bases). V shed 7 bases and J shed 3 bases, with 13 bases lying between them. The CDR3 is 14 amino acids. CDR1 MNHGY and CDR2 SAAAGT come from the germline V gene. This CDR3 is CASKGRSSNQPQHF. In nucleotides, the CDR3 is TGTGCCAGCAAGGGGCGGAGTTCCAATCAGCCCCAGCATTTT.

This clone was counted once. V is TRBV6-8 and J is TRBJ2-7; D is perhaps TRBD2 (7 bases). V was shortened by 7 bases and J by 3 bases, with 13 bases between the two germline ends. Germline CDR1 is MNHGY and CDR2 is SAAAGT. CDR3 length: 13 amino acids. Here the CDR3 reads CASNEGGRYEQYF. CDR3 sequence (DNA): TGTGCCAGCAACGAGGGGGGGCGCTACGAGCAGTACTTC.

The chain joins TRBV5-1 to TRBJ1-2; 10 bases match TRBD1. There are 16 residues in the CDR3. CDR1 is SGHRS and CDR2 is YFSETQ in the germline V gene. Unmatched junction bases numbered 6, after V lost 4 bases and J lost 0 bases. CDR3 bases: TGCGCCAGCAGCCGGGGACAGGGGAGTCCTAACTATGGCTACACCTTC. It translates to CASSRGQGSPNYGYTF.

The rearrangement joins TRBV6-8 to TRBJ2-1, with 8 positions matching TRBD2. The CDR3 runs 15 residues. Germline trimming cut 6 bases from V and 7 bases from J; bases unmatched to any gene: 11. Germline V gene data show CDR1 as MNHGY and CDR2 as SAAAGT. The CDR3 DNA follows: TGTGCCAGCAGCACCTTCCGACTAGCGAGGAATGAGCAGTTCTTC. It codes for CASSTFRLARNEQFF.

The chain carries TRBV5-1 and TRBJ1-4; tentatively, D is TRBD1 (5 bases). CDR3 length: 17 residues. Germline V gene data show CDR1 as SGHRS and CDR2 as YFSETQ. Deletions cut 4 bases from V and 0 bases from J, with 16 bases between. The CDR3 bases are TGCGCCAGCAGCCCCGGTGGGGGTCCAACAACTAATGAAAAACTGTTTTTT. This encodes CASSPGGGPTTNEKLFF.

This clone showed up just a few times. The chain employs TRBV5-1 and TRBJ2-3; 7 nucleotides align to TRBD1. With 3 bases clipped from V and 2 bases from J, the junction kept 6 bases outside the gene matches. Germline CDR1 is SGHRS and CDR2 is YFSETQ. The CDR3 covers 15 residues. CDR3 bases: TGCGCCAGCAGCTCGGGACAGTTGAACACAGATACGCAGTATTTT. Protein sequence: CASSSGQLNTDTQYF.

The V gene is TRBV28, the J gene TRBJ1-2; D is perhaps TRBD1 (6 bases). CDR1 and CDR2 (germline): MDHEN, SYDVKM. Trimming pared 5 bases from V and 8 bases from J, leaving 21 bases between. CDR3 length: 15 amino acids. The CDR3, as DNA: TGTGCCAGCAGTGGGGGTGACAGGCCCGCTTGGGGCTACACCTTC. It is translated as CASSGGDRPAWGYTF.